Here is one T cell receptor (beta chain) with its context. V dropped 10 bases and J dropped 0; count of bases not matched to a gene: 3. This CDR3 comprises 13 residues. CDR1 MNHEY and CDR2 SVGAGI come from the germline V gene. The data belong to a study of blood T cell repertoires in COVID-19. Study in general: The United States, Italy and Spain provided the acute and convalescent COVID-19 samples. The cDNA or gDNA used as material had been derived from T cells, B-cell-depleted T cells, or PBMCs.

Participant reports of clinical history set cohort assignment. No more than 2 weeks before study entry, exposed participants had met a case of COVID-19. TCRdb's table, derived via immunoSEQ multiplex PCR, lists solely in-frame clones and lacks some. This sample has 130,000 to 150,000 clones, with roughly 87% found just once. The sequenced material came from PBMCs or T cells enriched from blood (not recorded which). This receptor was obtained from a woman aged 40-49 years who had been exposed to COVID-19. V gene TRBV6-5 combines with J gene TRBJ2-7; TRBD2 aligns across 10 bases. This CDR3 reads CATGLADSYEQYF. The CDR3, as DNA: TGTGCCACTGGACTAGCGGACTCCTACGAGCAGTACTTC.